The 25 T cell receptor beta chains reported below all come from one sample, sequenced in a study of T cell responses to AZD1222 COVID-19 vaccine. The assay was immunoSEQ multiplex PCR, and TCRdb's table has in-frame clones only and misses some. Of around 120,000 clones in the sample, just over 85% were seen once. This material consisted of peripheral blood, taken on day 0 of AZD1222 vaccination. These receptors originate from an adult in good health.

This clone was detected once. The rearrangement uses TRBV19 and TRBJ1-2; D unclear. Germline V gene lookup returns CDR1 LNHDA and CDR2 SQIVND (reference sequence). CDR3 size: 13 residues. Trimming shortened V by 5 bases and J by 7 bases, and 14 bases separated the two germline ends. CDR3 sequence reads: CASSVTKTAGYTF. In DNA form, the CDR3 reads TGTGCCAGTAGTGTAACTAAGACCGCTGGCTACACCTTC.

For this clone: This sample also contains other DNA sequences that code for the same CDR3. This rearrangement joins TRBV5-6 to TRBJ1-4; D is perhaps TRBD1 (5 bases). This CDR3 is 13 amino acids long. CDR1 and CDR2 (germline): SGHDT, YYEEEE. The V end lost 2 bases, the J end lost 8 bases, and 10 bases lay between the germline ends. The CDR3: CASSFRVEEKLFF. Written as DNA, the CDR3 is TGTGCCAGCAGCTTCAGGGTGGAGGAAAAACTGTTTTTT.

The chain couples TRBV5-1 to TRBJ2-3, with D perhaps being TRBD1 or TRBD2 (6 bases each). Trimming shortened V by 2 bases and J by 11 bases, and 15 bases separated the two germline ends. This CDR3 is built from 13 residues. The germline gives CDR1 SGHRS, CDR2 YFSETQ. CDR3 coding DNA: TGCGCCAGCAGCTTTTTGGGGGGCAGGGAGCAGTATTTT. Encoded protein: CASSFLGGREQYF. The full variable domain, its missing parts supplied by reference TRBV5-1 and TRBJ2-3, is KAGVTQTPRYLIKTRGQQVTLSCSPISGHRSVSWYQQTPGQGLQFLFEYFSETQRNKGNFPGRFSGRQFSNSRSEMNVSTLELGDSALYLCASSFLGGREQYFGPGTRLTVL.

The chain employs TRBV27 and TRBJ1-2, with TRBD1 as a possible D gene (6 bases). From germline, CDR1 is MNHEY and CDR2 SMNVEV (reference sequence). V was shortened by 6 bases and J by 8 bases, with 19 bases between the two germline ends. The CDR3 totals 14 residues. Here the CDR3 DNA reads TGTGCCAGCAGAGCTTTAAACAGGGTCGAGGGCTACACCTTC. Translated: CASRALNRVEGYTF.

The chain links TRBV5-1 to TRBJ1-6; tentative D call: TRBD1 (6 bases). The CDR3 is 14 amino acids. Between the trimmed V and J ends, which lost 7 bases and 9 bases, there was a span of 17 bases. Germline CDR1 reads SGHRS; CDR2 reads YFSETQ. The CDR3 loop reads CASGSAGVGSPLHF. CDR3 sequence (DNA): TGCGCCAGCGGATCGGCAGGGGTTGGTTCACCCCTCCACTTT.

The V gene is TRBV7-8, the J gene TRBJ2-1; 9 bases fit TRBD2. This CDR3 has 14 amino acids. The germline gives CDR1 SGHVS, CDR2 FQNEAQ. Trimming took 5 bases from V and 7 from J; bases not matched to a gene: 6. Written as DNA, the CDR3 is TGTGCCAGCAGCGGCAGCGGGAGGAGGAATGAGCAGTTCTTC. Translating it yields CASSGSGRRNEQFF.

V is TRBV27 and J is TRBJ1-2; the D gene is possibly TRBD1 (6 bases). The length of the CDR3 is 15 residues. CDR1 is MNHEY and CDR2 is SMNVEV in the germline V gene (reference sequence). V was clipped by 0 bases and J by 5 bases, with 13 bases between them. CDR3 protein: CASSLSRQAFYGYTF. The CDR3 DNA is TGTGCCAGCAGTTTATCGAGACAGGCGTTTTATGGCTACACCTTC.

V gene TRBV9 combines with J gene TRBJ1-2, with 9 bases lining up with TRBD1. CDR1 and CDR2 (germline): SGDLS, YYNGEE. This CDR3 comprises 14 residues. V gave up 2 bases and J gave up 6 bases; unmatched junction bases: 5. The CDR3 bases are TGTGCCAGCAGCGTGGGACAGGGAAGGGATGGCTACACCTTC. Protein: CASSVGQGRDGYTF.

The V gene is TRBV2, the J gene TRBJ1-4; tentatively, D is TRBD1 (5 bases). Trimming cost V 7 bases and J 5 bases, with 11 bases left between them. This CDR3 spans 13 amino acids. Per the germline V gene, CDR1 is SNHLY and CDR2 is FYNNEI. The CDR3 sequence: CASKGRENEKLFF. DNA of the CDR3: TGTGCCAGCAAGGGCAGGGAGAATGAAAAACTGTTTTTT.

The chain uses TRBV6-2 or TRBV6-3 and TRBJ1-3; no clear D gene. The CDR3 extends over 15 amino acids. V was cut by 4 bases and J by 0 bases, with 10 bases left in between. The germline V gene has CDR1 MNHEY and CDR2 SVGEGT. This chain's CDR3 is CASSSIQSSGNTIYF. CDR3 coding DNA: TGTGCCAGCAGTTCCATCCAGAGCTCTGGAAACACCATATATTTT.

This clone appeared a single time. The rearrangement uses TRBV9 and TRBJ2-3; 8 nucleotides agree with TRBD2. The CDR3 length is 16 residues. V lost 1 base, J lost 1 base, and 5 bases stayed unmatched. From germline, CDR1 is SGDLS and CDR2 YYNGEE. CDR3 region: CASSVNPRGGTDTQYF. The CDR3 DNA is TGTGCCAGCAGCGTAAACCCGCGGGGGGGCACAGATACGCAGTATTTT.

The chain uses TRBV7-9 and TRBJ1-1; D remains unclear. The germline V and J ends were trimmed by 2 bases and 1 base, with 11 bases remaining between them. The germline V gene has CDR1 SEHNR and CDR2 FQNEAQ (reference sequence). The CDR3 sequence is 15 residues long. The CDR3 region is CASSLQALQNTEAFF. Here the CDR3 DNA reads TGTGCCAGCAGCTTACAAGCCCTCCAGAACACTGAAGCTTTCTTT.

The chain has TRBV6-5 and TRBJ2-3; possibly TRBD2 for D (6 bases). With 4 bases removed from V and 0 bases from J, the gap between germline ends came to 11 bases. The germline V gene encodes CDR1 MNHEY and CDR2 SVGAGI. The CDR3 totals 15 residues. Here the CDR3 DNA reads TGTGCCAGCAGTTTCGGACTACCTAGCACAGATACGCAGTATTTT. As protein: CASSFGLPSTDTQYF.

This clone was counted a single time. CDR3: CASSSDFNTEAFF. The CDR3 region has the DNA TGTGCCAGCTCGTCCGACTTCAACACTGAAGCTTTCTTT. This chain links TRBV18 with TRBJ1-1; no reliable D call. The germline V gene encodes CDR1 KGHSH and CDR2 LQKENI. The CDR3 has 13 residues. Trimming took off 6 bases at V and 2 bases at J, with 10 bases between the two ends.

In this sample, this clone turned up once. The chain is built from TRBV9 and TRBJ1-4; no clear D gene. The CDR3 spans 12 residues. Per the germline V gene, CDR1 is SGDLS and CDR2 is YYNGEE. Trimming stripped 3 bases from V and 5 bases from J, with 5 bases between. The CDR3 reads CASSDFNEKLFF. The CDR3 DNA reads TGTGCCAGCAGCGACTTCAATGAAAAACTGTTTTTT. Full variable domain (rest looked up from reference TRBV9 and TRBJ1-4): DSGVTQTPKHLITATGQRVTLRCSPRSGDLSVYWYQQSLDQGLQFLIQYYNGEERAKGNILERFSAQQFPDLHSELNLSSLELGDSALYFCASSDFNEKLFFGSGTQLSVL.

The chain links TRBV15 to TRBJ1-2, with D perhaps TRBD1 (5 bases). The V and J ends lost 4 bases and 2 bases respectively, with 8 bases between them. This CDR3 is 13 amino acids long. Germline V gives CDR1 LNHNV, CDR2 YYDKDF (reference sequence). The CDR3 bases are TGTGCCACCAGCATACAGGTGAACTATGGCTACACCTTC. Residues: CATSIQVNYGYTF.

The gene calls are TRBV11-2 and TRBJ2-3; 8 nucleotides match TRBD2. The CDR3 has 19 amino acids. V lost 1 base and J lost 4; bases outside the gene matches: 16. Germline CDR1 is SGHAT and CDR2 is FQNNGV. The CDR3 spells CASSLALSNPTGGADTQYF. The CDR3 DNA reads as TGTGCCAGCAGCTTAGCCCTTTCGAACCCAACCGGGGGGGCAGATACGCAGTATTTT.

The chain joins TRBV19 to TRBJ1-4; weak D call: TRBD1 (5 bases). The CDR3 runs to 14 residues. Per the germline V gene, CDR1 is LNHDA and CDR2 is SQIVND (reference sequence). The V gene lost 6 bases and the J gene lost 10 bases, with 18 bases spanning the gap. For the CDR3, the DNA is TGTGCCAGTAGGTTGGGGCCTCCTCCGCGAAAACTGTTTTTT. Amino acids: CASRLGPPPRKLFF.

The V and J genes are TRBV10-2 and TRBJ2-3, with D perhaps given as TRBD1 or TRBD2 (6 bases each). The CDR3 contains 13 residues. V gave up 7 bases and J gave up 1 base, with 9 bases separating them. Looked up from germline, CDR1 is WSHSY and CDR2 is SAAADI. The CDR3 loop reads CASTRGGTDTQYF. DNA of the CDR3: TGCGCCAGCACGAGGGGGGGCACAGATACGCAGTATTTT.

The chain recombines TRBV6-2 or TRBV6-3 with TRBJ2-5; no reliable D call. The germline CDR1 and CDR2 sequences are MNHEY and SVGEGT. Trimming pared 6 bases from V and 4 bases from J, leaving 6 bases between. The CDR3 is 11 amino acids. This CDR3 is CASSLLETQYF. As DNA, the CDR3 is TGTGCCAGCAGCCTCTTAGAGACCCAGTACTTC.

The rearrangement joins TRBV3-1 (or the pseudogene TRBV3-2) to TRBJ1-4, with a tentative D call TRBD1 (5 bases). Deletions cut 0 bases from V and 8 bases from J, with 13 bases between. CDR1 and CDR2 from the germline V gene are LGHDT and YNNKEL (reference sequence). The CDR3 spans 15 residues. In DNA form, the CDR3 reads TGTGCCAGCAGCCAAGAGTGGACCTCAGGGGAAAAACTGTTTTTT. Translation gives CASSQEWTSGEKLFF.

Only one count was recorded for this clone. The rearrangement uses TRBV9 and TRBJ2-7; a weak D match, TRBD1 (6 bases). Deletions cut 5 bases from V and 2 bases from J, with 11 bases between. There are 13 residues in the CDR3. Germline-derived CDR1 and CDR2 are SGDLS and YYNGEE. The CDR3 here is CASRGASAYEQYF. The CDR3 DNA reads TGTGCCAGCAGGGGGGCCTCCGCCTACGAGCAGTACTTC.

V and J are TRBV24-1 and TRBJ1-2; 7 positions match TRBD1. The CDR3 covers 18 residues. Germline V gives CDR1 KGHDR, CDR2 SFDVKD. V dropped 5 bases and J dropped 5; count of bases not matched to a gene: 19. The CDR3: CATSGGRQGPFSGYGYTF. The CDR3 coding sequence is TGTGCCACCAGTGGGGGGAGACAGGGTCCCTTTTCTGGATATGGCTACACCTTC.

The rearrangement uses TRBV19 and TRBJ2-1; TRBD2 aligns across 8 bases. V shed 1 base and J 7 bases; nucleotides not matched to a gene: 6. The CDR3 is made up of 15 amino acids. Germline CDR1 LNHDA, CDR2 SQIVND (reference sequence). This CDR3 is CASSIAGGPGNEQFF. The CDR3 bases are TGTGCCAGTAGTATAGCGGGAGGGCCGGGTAATGAGCAGTTCTTC.

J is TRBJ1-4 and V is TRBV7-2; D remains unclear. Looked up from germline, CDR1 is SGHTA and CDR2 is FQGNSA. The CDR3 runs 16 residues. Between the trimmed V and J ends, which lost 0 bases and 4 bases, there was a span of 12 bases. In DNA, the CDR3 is TGTGCCAGCAGCTTAGCGAGTACCGGACGTAATGAAAAACTGTTTTTT. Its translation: CASSLASTGRNEKLFF. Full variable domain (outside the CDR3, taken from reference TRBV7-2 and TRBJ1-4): GAGVSQSPSNKVTEKGKDVELRCDPISGHTALYWYRQSLGQGLEFLIYFQGNSAPDKSGLPSDRFSAERTGGSVSTLTIQRTQQEDSAVYLCASSLASTGRNEKLFFGSGTQLSVL.